These 18 T cell receptor beta chains were all obtained from the same sample, sequenced in a study of T cell repertoires in cytomegalovirus infection. The antigens of these receptors remain unknown. TCRdb fed the reads into MiXCR, producing one record per CDR3 protein. The sample includes hundreds of thousands of distinct CDR3 sequences, more than 25% of them seen just once. The sequenced sample was cultured CD8+ T cells from PBMCs, obtained from culture after CMV antigen stimulation. The source is a human donor in good health (CMV status not recorded). Some clones in this sample may be carry-over from other donors' samples.

A few counts support this clonotype. The chain links TRBV7-2 to TRBJ1-4, with D maybe TRBD1 (6 bases). This CDR3 comprises 15 residues. Trimming cost V 4 bases and J 6 bases, with 15 bases left between them. Germline CDR1 and CDR2: SGHTA and FQGNSA. The CDR3 loop reads CASSSPQDRYEKLFF. CDR3 nucleotide sequence: TGTGCCAGCAGCTCGCCCCAGGACAGATATGAAAAACTGTTTTTT.

This clonotype was seen only once. The chain carries TRBV5-8 and TRBJ2-7, with TRBD1 matching over 8 bases. Losses at the gene ends were 1 base for V and 4 bases for J; bases not matched to a gene: 13. The CDR3 is made up of 17 amino acids. The germline V gene encodes CDR1 SGHTS and CDR2 YDEGEE. CDR3 nucleotide sequence: TGTGCCAGCAGCTTGAGTCGCGACAGGGGACGATTGTACGAGCAGTACTTC. It specifies CASSLSRDRGRLYEQYF.

This clonotype was seen ten or more times. The chain recombines TRBV7-6 with TRBJ2-2, with 10 nucleotides matching TRBD1. The CDR3 covers 18 residues. From germline, CDR1 is SGHVS and CDR2 FNYEAQ. V shed 5 bases, J shed 6 bases, and the junction held 15 bases outside the gene matches. This CDR3 reads CASSPFPPGTGVAGELFF. CDR3 DNA sequence: TGTGCCAGCAGCCCCTTCCCTCCCGGGACAGGGGTCGCCGGGGAGCTGTTTTTT.

This clonotype has only a few counts. This rearrangement joins TRBV7-9 to TRBJ2-7, with D possibly matching TRBD1 (5 bases). The CDR3 is made up of 15 amino acids. Germline CDR1 and CDR2: SEHNR and FQNEAQ (reference sequence). V lost 5 bases and J lost 3, with 17 bases in between. CDR3 loop: CASSPDEGEVYEQYV. CDR3 DNA: TGTGCCAGCAGCCCCGATGAAGGGGAAGTCTACGAGCAGTACGTC.

V is TRBV7-9 and J is TRBJ1-2; the D is unclear. CDR1 and CDR2 from the germline V gene are SEHNR and FQNEAQ (reference sequence). Trimming shortened V by 3 bases and J by 3 bases, and 11 bases separated the two germline ends. The CDR3 has 14 residues. The CDR3 reads CASSFATTYYGYTF. CDR3 bases: TGTGCCAGCAGCTTCGCGACAACTTACTATGGCTACACCTTC.

The chain is built from TRBV7-4 and TRBJ2-3, with 10 bases that match TRBD2. Germline CDR1 is SGHVT and CDR2 is SQSDAQ. Unmatched junction bases numbered 16, after V lost 1 base and J lost 3 bases. The CDR3 spans 20 residues. For the CDR3, the DNA is TGTGCCAGCAGCTTAGATCCCCTAGCGGGGGTGGTCTCAATGACAGATACGCAGTATTTT. Its protein is CASSLDPLAGVVSMTDTQYF. Looking up the rest from reference TRBV7-4 and TRBJ2-3 gives the full variable domain: GAGVSQSPRYKVAKRGRDVALRCDSISGHVTLYWYRQTLGQGSEVLTYSQSDAQRDKSGRPSGRFSAERPERSVSTLKIQRTEQGDSAVYLCASSLDPLAGVVSMTDTQYFGPGTRLTVL.

The chain recombines TRBV9 with TRBJ2-1; no reliable D call. V was clipped by 0 bases and J by 10 bases, with 14 bases between them. Per the germline V gene, CDR1 is SGDLS and CDR2 is YYNGEE. This CDR3 is built from 14 residues. The CDR3 here is CASSVGAALLEQFF. The CDR3 DNA reads TGTGCCAGCAGCGTAGGAGCTGCCCTATTGGAGCAGTTCTTC.

The chain has TRBV12-3 or TRBV12-4 and TRBJ1-5; unclear D gene. The CDR3 is 11 residues long. V lost 3 bases, J lost 15 bases, and 12 bases lay in between. The CDR3 bases are TGTGCCAGCAGTTTCGGACGGTTCCCGCATTTT. Translating it yields CASSFGRFPHF.

The CDR3: CASSYGPRDRSSYEQYF. DNA for the CDR3: TGTGCCAGCAGTTACGGTCCCCGGGACAGGAGTTCCTACGAGCAGTACTTC. The V gene is TRBV6-5, the J gene TRBJ2-7; 8 nucleotides line up with TRBD1. This CDR3 contains 17 residues. The germline CDR1 and CDR2 sequences are MNHEY and SVGAGI. V shed 2 bases and J 1 base; nucleotides not matched to a gene: 10.

This CDR3 reads CASSIGREETQYF. CDR3 sequence (DNA): TGTGCCAGTAGTATTGGCAGGGAAGAGACCCAGTACTTC. The chain employs TRBV19 and TRBJ2-5, with a possible D match to TRBD1 (5 bases). Trimming removed 3 bases at V and 3 bases at J, with 8 bases between. The CDR3 contains 13 residues. Germline CDR1 reads LNHDA; CDR2 reads SQIVND (reference sequence).

This chain uses TRBV18 with TRBJ2-5; perhaps D is TRBD1 or TRBD2 (5 bases each). The CDR3 has 15 amino acids. CDR1 and CDR2 (germline): KGHSH, LQKENI. The germline V and J ends were trimmed by 3 bases and 2 bases, with 13 bases remaining between them. The CDR3 loop reads CASSPGVRTQETQYF. The DNA for the CDR3 is TGTGCCAGCTCACCCGGGGTCCGGACACAAGAGACCCAGTACTTC. Filled out from reference TRBV18 and TRBJ2-5, the complete variable domain reads NAGVMQNPRHLVRRRGQEARLRCSPMKGHSHVYWYRQLPEEGLKFMVYLQKENIIDESGMPKERFSAEFPKEGPSILRIQQVVRGDSAAYFCASSPGVRTQETQYFGPGTRLLVL.

This clonotype was seen repeatedly, ten times or more. This chain links TRBV7-6 with TRBJ2-5; D gene ambiguous. From germline, CDR1 is SGHVS and CDR2 FNYEAQ. V lost 1 base and J 4 bases, leaving 4 bases between the germline ends. The length of the CDR3 is 12 residues. The CDR3 sequence is CASSLVLETQYF. The CDR3 bases are TGTGCCAGCAGCTTAGTGTTAGAGACCCAGTACTTC.

The V and J genes are TRBV6-2 or TRBV6-3 and TRBJ2-1, with 8 bases aligning to TRBD2. Germline lookup yields CDR1 MNHEY and CDR2 SVGEGT. This CDR3 is built from 12 residues. V dropped 2 bases and J dropped 9; count of bases not matched to a gene: 0. The CDR3 reads CASSYGTSEQFF. In DNA form, the CDR3 reads TGTGCCAGCAGTTACGGGACTAGTGAGCAGTTCTTC.

The rearrangement uses TRBV28 and TRBJ2-7; a possible D gene is TRBD1 (5 bases). V shed 1 base and J shed 6 bases, with 16 bases lying between them. Germline-derived CDR1 and CDR2 are MDHEN and SYDVKM. This CDR3 spans 15 amino acids. The CDR3 nucleotides read TGTGCCAGCAGTTTATTATGTCTCAGGGCAGGCGAGCAGTACGTC. Translating gives CASSLLCLRAGEQYV.

This clonotype appeared a few times. The chain has TRBV19 and TRBJ1-1; no firm D call. V was cut by 2 bases and J by 2 bases, with 6 bases left in between. The CDR3 loop spans 13 amino acids. Germline values: CDR1 LNHDA, CDR2 SQIVND (reference sequence). CDR3 amino acids: CASSIFSNTEAFF. CDR3 nucleotides: TGTGCCAGTAGTATATTCAGTAACACTGAAGCTTTCTTT.

The sample holds a few counts of this clonotype. The chain has TRBV19 and TRBJ2-1; a weak D match, TRBD2 (5 bases). Trimming removed 2 bases at V and 1 base at J, with 12 bases between. Germline V gives CDR1 LNHDA, CDR2 SQIVND (reference sequence). This CDR3 region has 16 residues. The CDR3, as DNA: TGTGCCAGTAGTATATTGCGGCGGACTTCCTACAATGAGCAGTTCTTC. It codes for CASSILRRTSYNEQFF.

The V and J genes are TRBV14 and TRBJ1-1, with D maybe TRBD1 (5 bases). In germline, CDR1 is SGHDN, CDR2 FVKESK. V was cut by 4 bases and J by 4 bases, with 16 bases left in between. This CDR3 is 15 amino acids long. CDR3 loop: CASSPWERGGTEAFF. The CDR3 DNA follows: TGTGCCAGCAGCCCGTGGGAGCGGGGCGGCACTGAAGCTTTCTTT.

The chain links TRBV2 to TRBJ2-7; D tentatively reads TRBD1 or TRBD2 (5 bases each). Looked up from germline, CDR1 is SNHLY and CDR2 is FYNNEI. The CDR3 has 10 amino acids. CDR3 DNA: TGTGGTTCCGGGGCGGGCGAGCAGTACTTC. This gives the protein CGSGAGEQYF. The whole variable domain, remainder taken from reference TRBV2 and TRBJ2-7, is EPEVTQTPSHQVTQMGQEVILRCVPISNHLYFYWYRQILGQKVEFLVSFYNNEISEKSEIFDDQFSVERPDGSNFTLKIRSTKLEDSAMYFCGSGAGEQYFGPGTRLTVT.